This entry is about one TCR beta chain. Its target is unknown. The sample originates from a study of shared clonotypes between healthy human individuals. Whole-study context: Those who served as donors were two women and three men between the ages of 18 and 49. Study-level points and caveats: The study drew on few donors, limiting represented genetic and exposure-history diversity. Estimated richness values were generally larger in naive subsets than in memory subsets.

Measured with immunoSEQ multiplex PCR; TCRdb has only the in-frame clones, and not every one. The data show 2.3 million or so clones, with 93% seen just once and under 0.45% held by the top ten. After removal of 6 bases from V and 1 base from J, the junction contained 14 bases not matched to a gene. The CDR3 totals 18 residues. Germline loops: CDR1 LNHDA, CDR2 SQIVND (reference sequence). The clonotype originates from a man younger than 30 in good health. Some clones in this sample may be carry-over from other donors' samples. This chain connects TRBV19 to TRBJ2-1; 8 bases align to TRBD2. Sequenced material: naive CD4+ T cells from PBMCs. Subset in this sample: CD45RA+ positively selected. The DNA for the CDR3 is TGTGCCAGTAGCCCCCAGATTGCGGGAGGAAGGTCCTACAATGAGCAGTTCTTC. It yields the protein CASSPQIAGGRSYNEQFF.